The 22 T cell receptor beta chains given below trace back to one sample, sequenced in a study of blood T cell repertoires in COVID-19. Method: immunoSEQ multiplex PCR; TCRdb's copy keeps in-frame clones and lacks some. The data show 110,000 or so clones, approximately 85% seen once. The specimen was peripheral blood. Receptor source: a woman between 55 and 75 years old with COVID-19, enrolled during active disease.

V and J are TRBV12-3 or TRBV12-4 and TRBJ1-2, with 7 bases aligning to TRBD1. The CDR3 is made up of 13 amino acids. The V segment lost 6 bases and the J segment 5 bases; nucleotides outside the gene matches: 6. For the CDR3, the DNA is TGTGCCAGCAGCCGAGGGACAGTTTATGGCTACACCTTC. Translating gives CASSRGTVYGYTF.

The chain combines TRBV14 with TRBJ2-7; TRBD1 matches 7 bases. Trimming at V came to 4 bases and at J to 5 bases, leaving 14 bases not matched to a gene. CDR1 and CDR2 (germline): SGHDN, FVKESK. CDR3 length: 16 residues. This CDR3 is CASSRSNRGLGHEQYF. The CDR3 DNA is TGTGCCAGCAGCCGCTCGAATAGGGGGCTAGGCCACGAGCAGTACTTC.

In this sample, this clone turned up once. This rearrangement joins TRBV9 to TRBJ2-1; D is undetermined. CDR1 SGDLS and CDR2 YYNGEE come from the germline V gene. V lost 0 bases, J lost 3 bases, and 4 bases lay in between. CDR3 size: 13 residues. The CDR3 reads CASSVDNYNEQFF. The CDR3 coding sequence is TGTGCCAGCAGCGTAGACAACTACAATGAGCAGTTCTTC.

The chain is built from TRBV5-1 and TRBJ1-5, with a tentative D call TRBD1 (5 bases). Trimming took 4 bases from V and 3 from J, leaving 14 bases between them. CDR1 is SGHRS, CDR2 YFSETQ, per germline. The CDR3 spans 15 residues. CDR3 sequence reads: CASSADSFVNQPQHF. CDR3 in DNA: TGCGCCAGCAGCGCTGACAGTTTTGTCAATCAGCCCCAGCATTTT.

The chain uses TRBV5-1 and TRBJ2-6; D not resolved. Germline-derived CDR1 and CDR2 are SGHRS and YFSETQ. Between the trimmed V and J ends, which lost 5 bases and 0 bases, there was a span of 6 bases. The CDR3 loop spans 14 amino acids. The CDR3 reads CASSPNSGANVLTF. The CDR3 DNA sequence: TGCGCCAGCAGTCCTAACTCTGGGGCCAACGTCCTGACTTTC.

This clone was seen only a few times. The genes are TRBV6-5 and TRBJ2-1; 11 bases fit TRBD2. The germline V gene encodes CDR1 MNHEY and CDR2 SVGAGI. The V gene end was trimmed by 6 bases and the J gene end by 6 bases; junction bases not matched to a gene: 7. The CDR3 extends over 15 amino acids. CDR3 sequence: CASRVAGGPGNEQFF. CDR3 DNA: TGTGCCAGCAGAGTAGCGGGGGGGCCAGGCAATGAGCAGTTCTTC.

The rearrangement uses TRBV3-1 (or the pseudogene TRBV3-2) and TRBJ2-5; 9 positions match TRBD2. With V trimmed by 7 bases and J by 5 bases, 8 bases remained unmatched. Germline V CDR1 and CDR2: LGHDT, YNNKEL (reference sequence). The CDR3 sequence is 14 residues long. CDR3 protein: CASTGRGGSETQYF. In nucleotides, the CDR3 is TGTGCCAGCACCGGGCGGGGGGGTAGTGAGACCCAGTACTTC.

The CDR3 spells CASNKETSNNSPLHF. In nucleotides, the CDR3 is TGTGCCAGCAATAAAGAGACAAGTAATAATTCACCCCTCCACTTT. The chain links TRBV9 to TRBJ1-6; the D is unclear. The CDR3 covers 15 residues. V lost 6 bases and J 5 bases, leaving 15 bases between the germline ends. Germline assignment: CDR1 SGDLS and CDR2 YYNGEE.

V gene TRBV6-2 or TRBV6-3 combines with J gene TRBJ2-7; tentative D call: TRBD1 (6 bases). CDR1 and CDR2 (germline): MNHEY, SVGEGT. The CDR3 has 13 amino acids. V shed 2 bases and J shed 3 bases, with 8 bases lying between them. The CDR3 protein is CASSYGQSYEQYF. CDR3 DNA sequence: TGTGCCAGCAGTTACGGACAGAGCTACGAGCAGTACTTC.

This chain uses TRBV3-1 (or the pseudogene TRBV3-2) with TRBJ1-5; no clear D. V was pared by 0 bases and J by 1 base, with 7 bases between. The CDR3 has 15 amino acids. Germline loops: CDR1 LGHDT, CDR2 YNNKEL (reference sequence). The CDR3 nucleotides are TGTGCCAGCAGCCAAGATAGGGAGAGCAATCAGCCCCAGCATTTT. Encoded protein: CASSQDRESNQPQHF.

The V gene is TRBV5-8, the J gene TRBJ2-5, with 8 bases identical to TRBD1. The germline V gene has CDR1 SGHTS and CDR2 YDEGEE. V was clipped by 3 bases and J by 2 bases; unmatched bases: 9. The CDR3 extends over 16 amino acids. This CDR3 reads CASSSSGTGTQETQYF. The DNA for the CDR3 is TGTGCCAGCAGCTCGTCCGGGACAGGAACACAAGAGACCCAGTACTTC.

This chain connects TRBV19 to TRBJ2-7, with a weak D call TRBD1 (5 bases). Germline V gene lookup returns CDR1 LNHDA and CDR2 SQIVND (reference sequence). The V gene lost 5 bases and the J gene lost 6 bases, with 14 bases spanning the gap. This CDR3 region has 13 residues. The CDR3 bases are TGTGCCAGTAGTCAACAGGTGCTTGCCGAGCAGTACTTC. Residues: CASSQQVLAEQYF.

The J gene is TRBJ2-2, the V gene TRBV3-1 (or the pseudogene TRBV3-2); perhaps TRBD2 as D (6 bases). The ends were cut back, 2 bases at V and 3 bases at J, with 7 bases in the middle. Per the germline V gene, CDR1 is LGHDT and CDR2 is YNNKEL (reference sequence). The CDR3 loop spans 14 amino acids. This CDR3 is CASSQRLDTGELFF. The CDR3 DNA reads as TGTGCCAGCAGCCAACGACTAGACACCGGGGAGCTGTTTTTT.

This rearrangement joins TRBV7-3 to TRBJ1-1, with D perhaps TRBD1 (6 bases). The CDR3 is 13 residues long. The germline V gene encodes CDR1 SGHTA and CDR2 FQGTGA. V lost 3 bases, J lost 5 bases, and 10 bases lay in between. The CDR3 sequence is CASSFRGWTEAFF. CDR3 DNA sequence: TGTGCCAGCAGCTTCAGGGGCTGGACTGAAGCTTTCTTT.

The V and J genes are TRBV29-1 and TRBJ2-5, with D perhaps TRBD1 (7 bases). CDR3 length equals 13 residues. Between the trimmed V and J ends, which lost 4 bases and 4 bases, there was a span of 13 bases. Germline V gives CDR1 SQVTM, CDR2 ANQGSEA. The CDR3 spells CSVVRQGGETQYF. In DNA form, the CDR3 reads TGCAGCGTTGTCAGACAGGGAGGAGAGACCCAGTACTTC.

This rearrangement joins TRBV6-5 to TRBJ2-5, with D perhaps matching TRBD2 (5 bases). The V end was cut by 6 bases, the J end by 3 bases, with 11 bases between. Germline CDR1 reads MNHEY; CDR2 reads SVGAGI. This CDR3 comprises 13 residues. The CDR3 DNA reads TGTGCCAGCAGGCCCGGGGTAGAAGAGACCCAGTACTTC. This codes for CASRPGVEETQYF.

V usage is TRBV15 and J usage is TRBJ1-4; a possible D gene is TRBD1 (5 bases). Germline loops: CDR1 LNHNV, CDR2 YYDKDF (reference sequence). This CDR3 is built from 15 residues. V was clipped by 1 base and J by 8 bases, with 14 bases between them. The CDR3 DNA sequence: TGTGCCACCAGCAGAGTGGGGGGGGTTGTAGAAAAACTGTTTTTT. Encoded protein: CATSRVGGVVEKLFF.

CDR3 loop: CAIGSRHEKLFF. The CDR3 coding sequence is TGTGCCATAGGATCCAGGCATGAAAAACTGTTTTTT. The J gene is TRBJ1-4, the V gene TRBV19; D is unresolved. Germline V gene lookup returns CDR1 LNHDA and CDR2 SQIVND (reference sequence). Trimming removed 10 bases from V and 6 bases from J, with 12 bases in between. This CDR3 is 12 amino acids long.

CDR3 DNA: TGTGCCAGCAGCTCGAGACAGGATCAGAACACTGAAGCTTTCTTT. This sequence encodes CASSSRQDQNTEAFF. The V and J genes are TRBV9 and TRBJ1-1, with TRBD1 as a possible D gene (6 bases). The CDR3 is made up of 15 amino acids. Germline CDR1 and CDR2: SGDLS and YYNGEE. V lost 4 bases, J lost 1 base, and 14 bases lay in between.

This clone was seen only a few times. The rearrangement uses TRBV7-2 and TRBJ1-2; D remains unclear. Germline V CDR1 and CDR2: SGHTA, FQGNSA. CDR3 length equals 14 residues. V gave up 1 base and J gave up 8 bases, with 14 bases separating them. This CDR3 reads CASSLGLSVQGYTF. DNA for the CDR3: TGTGCCAGCAGCTTAGGACTATCAGTCCAAGGCTACACCTTC.

This clone has only a few counts. The chain combines TRBV5-5 with TRBJ1-2; TRBD1 agrees at 11 bases. This CDR3 has 15 residues. Losses at the gene ends were 3 bases for V and 6 bases for J; bases not matched to a gene: 7. Germline V CDR1 and CDR2: SGHKS, YYEKEE (reference sequence). As DNA, the CDR3 is TGTGCCAGCAGCTCTCGGACAGGGGGCGTCGATGGCTACACCTTC. This gives the protein CASSSRTGGVDGYTF.

This chain connects TRBV5-1 to TRBJ1-6; TRBD1 matches at 9 bases. With V trimmed by 4 bases and J by 5 bases, 7 bases remained unmatched. The CDR3 has 16 amino acids. Germline-derived CDR1 and CDR2 are SGHRS and YFSETQ. The CDR3, as DNA: TGCGCCAGCAGCCTGTGGGACAGGGATAATAATTCACCCCTCCACTTT. Translation gives CASSLWDRDNNSPLHF.